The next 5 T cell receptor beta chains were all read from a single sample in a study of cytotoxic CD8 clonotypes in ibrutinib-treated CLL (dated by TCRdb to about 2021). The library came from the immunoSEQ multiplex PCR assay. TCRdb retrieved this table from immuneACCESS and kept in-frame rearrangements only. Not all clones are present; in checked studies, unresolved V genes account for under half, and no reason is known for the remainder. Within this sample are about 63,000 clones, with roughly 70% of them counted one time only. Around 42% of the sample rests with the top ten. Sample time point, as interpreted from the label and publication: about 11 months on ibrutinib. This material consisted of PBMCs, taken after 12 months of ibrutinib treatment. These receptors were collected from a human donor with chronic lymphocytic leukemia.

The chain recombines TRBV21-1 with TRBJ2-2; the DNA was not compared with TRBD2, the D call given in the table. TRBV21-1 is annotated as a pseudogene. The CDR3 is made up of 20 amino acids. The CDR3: CASSKLGLAGPLGSTGELFF. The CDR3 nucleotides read TGTGCCAGCAGCAAACTTGGGCTAGCGGGACCCCTAGGAAGCACCGGGGAGCTGTTTTTT.

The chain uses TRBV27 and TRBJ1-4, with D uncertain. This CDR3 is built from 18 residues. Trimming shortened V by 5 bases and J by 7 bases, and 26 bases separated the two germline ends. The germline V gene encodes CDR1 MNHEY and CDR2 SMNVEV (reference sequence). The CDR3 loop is CASSPPLMGMAVGEKLFF. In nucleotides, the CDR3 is TGTGCCAGCAGTCCTCCTCTTATGGGGATGGCGGTTGGTGAAAAACTGTTTTTT. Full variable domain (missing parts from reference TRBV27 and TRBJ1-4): EAQVTQNPRYLITVTGKKLTVTCSQNMNHEYMSWYRQDPGLGLRQIYYSMNVEVTDKGDVPEGYKVSRKEKRNFPLILESPSPNQTSLYFCASSPPLMGMAVGEKLFFGSGTQLSVL.

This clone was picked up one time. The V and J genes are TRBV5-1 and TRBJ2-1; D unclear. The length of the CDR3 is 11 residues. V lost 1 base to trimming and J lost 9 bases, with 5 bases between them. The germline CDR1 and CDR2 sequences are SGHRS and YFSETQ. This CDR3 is CASSLFSEQFF. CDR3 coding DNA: TGCGCCAGCAGCTTGTTTAGTGAGCAGTTCTTC.

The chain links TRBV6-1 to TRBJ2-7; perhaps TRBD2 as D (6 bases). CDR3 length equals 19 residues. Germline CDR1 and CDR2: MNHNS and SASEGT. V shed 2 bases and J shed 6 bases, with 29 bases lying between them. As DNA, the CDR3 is TGTGCCAGCAGTGAATGTTTGAGGGCTCCGGGACTCGTCGCCTGCGAGCAGTACTTC. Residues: CASSECLRAPGLVACEQYF.

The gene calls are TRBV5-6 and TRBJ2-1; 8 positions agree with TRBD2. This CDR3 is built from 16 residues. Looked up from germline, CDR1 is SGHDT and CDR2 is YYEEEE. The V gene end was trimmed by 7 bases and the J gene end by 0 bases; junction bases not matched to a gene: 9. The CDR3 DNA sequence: TGTGCCAGCGGCGTCCGAGCGGGAGTCTCCTACAATGAGCAGTTCTTC. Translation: CASGVRAGVSYNEQFF.